The rows below give T cell receptor beta chains drawn from one sample of a study of CD8+CD57+ T cells in acquired aplastic anemia. From the reads, TCRdb called clonotypes with MiXCR, one entry per CDR3 protein. This sample carries around 33,000 distinct CDR3 sequences, 65% to 80% of them seen once, and the ten largest clones take under 25%. The specimen sequenced was sorted CD4+, CD8+, or CD8+CD57+ T cells (not recorded which) from PBMCs. The origin of the receptors is a human donor in good health, serving as a control. The CDR3 runs from the conserved cysteine through the conserved F or W. D genes are given only for firm matches. Only some rows state a clone size, as once, few, many or a class for expanded clones.

v_gene	abundance	j_gene	d_gene	CDR3nt	CDR3aa
TRBV29-1	NA	TRBJ2-5	TRBD2	TGCAGCGTTGATAGACTAGCGGGAGAAGAGACCCAGTACTTC	CSVDRLAGEETQYF
TRBV11-1	once	TRBJ2-3	TRBD2	TGTGCCAGCAGCTTAGTAGCGGGGGGCGGCACAGATACGCAGTATTTT	CASSLVAGGGTDTQYF
TRBV5-1	NA	TRBJ1-6	NA	TGCGCCAGCAGCTTAGTGAGCTCCTATAATTCACCCCTCCACTTT	CASSLVSSYNSPLHF
TRBV7-2	NA	TRBJ2-7	NA	TGTGCCAGCAGCTTAATGGGACACCCTTACGAGCAGTACTTC	CASSLMGHPYEQYF
TRBV9	medium-sized	TRBJ2-7	NA	TGTGCCAGCAGCATTGGACAGACAGCCTACGAGCAGTACTTC	CASSIGQTAYEQYF
TRBV19	once	TRBJ2-7	TRBD1	TGTGCCAGTAGTACCGCGGACAGGGGGGGATACGAGCAGTACTTC	CASSTADRGGYEQYF
TRBV25-1	NA	TRBJ2-5	NA	TGTGCCAGCAGTGAACCCGGGGGCACGGAGACCCAGTACTTC	CASSEPGGTETQYF
TRBV24-1	few	TRBJ1-2	TRBD1	TGTGCCACCAGTGCGGGACAGGGGACCTATGGCTACACCTTC	CATSAGQGTYGYTF
TRBV6-5	NA	TRBJ1-1	NA	TGTGCCAGCAGTTACCAGAACACTGAAGCTTTCTTT	CASSYQNTEAFF
TRBV2	NA	TRBJ1-6	NA	TGTGCCAGCAGGGCGGACAGTAATTCACCCCTCCACTTT	CASRADSNSPLHF
TRBV29-1	few	TRBJ1-5	TRBD1	TGCAGCGTGGCCGGGACAGGGGAGAATAGCAATCAGCCCCAGCATTTT	CSVAGTGENSNQPQHF
TRBV15	NA	TRBJ1-1	NA	TGTGCCACCTCGTCATGGGGCACTGAAGCTTTCTTT	CATSSWGTEAFF
TRBV19	once	TRBJ1-4	NA	TGTGCCAGTAAAGGTCCAGGGACTAATGAAAAACTGTTTTTT	CASKGPGTNEKLFF
TRBV7-9	once	TRBJ1-2	TRBD1	TGTGCCAGCAGCTTAGACAGGGGGAATGGCTACACCTTC	CASSLDRGNGYTF
TRBV19	NA	TRBJ1-5	NA	TGTGCCACCCGACAGCCCCAGCATTTT	CATRQPQHF
TRBV2	NA	TRBJ2-1	TRBD1	TGTGCCAGCAGTGCCGGGACAGGGCTGAATGAGCAGTTCTTC	CASSAGTGLNEQFF
TRBV25-1	NA	TRBJ2-6	NA	TGTGCCAGCAGTGTTGCCGCGGGGGCCCACTCTGGGGCCAACGTCCTGACTTTC	CASSVAAGAHSGANVLTF
TRBV29-1	NA	TRBJ1-1	TRBD1	TGCAGCGTACAGGGGGACACTGAAGCTTTCTTT	CSVQGDTEAFF
TRBV20-1	NA	TRBJ1-2	NA	TGCAGTGCTAGATTGGGGGGCGCAAAGGGGTATGGCTACACCTTC	CSARLGGAKGYGYTF
TRBV2	NA	TRBJ2-7	NA	TGTGCCAGCAGCCCCCTCCCCTACGAGCAGTACTTC	CASSPLPYEQYF
TRBV20-1	NA	TRBJ1-1	NA	TGCAGTGCTAGGACGATGACTGAAGCTTTCTTT	CSARTMTEAFF
TRBV9	NA	TRBJ1-2	TRBD1	TGTGCCAGCAGCGCCCAAACAGGGGTCTATGGCTACACCTTC	CASSAQTGVYGYTF
TRBV7-9	NA	TRBJ2-7	TRBD1	TGTGCCAGCAGCTTTACGGCGACAGGGGAGGAGCAGTACTTC	CASSFTATGEEQYF
TRBV3-1	NA	TRBJ2-5	TRBD1	TGTGCCAGCAGCCAAGTGGGCGGACAGGGACAAGAGACCCAGTACTTC	CASSQVGGQGQETQYF
TRBV2	NA	TRBJ2-1	TRBD2	TGTGCCAGCATGCCGACTAGCTCAAATGAGCAGTTCTTC	CASMPTSSNEQFF
TRBV6-1	once	TRBJ2-5	TRBD1	TGTGCCAGCAGTGATGGGACAGTAGAGACCCAGTACTTC	CASSDGTVETQYF
TRBV19	NA	TRBJ2-7	TRBD2	TGTGCCAGTAGTATCACTAGCGGGAGGGCCTCCGAGCAGTACTTC	CASSITSGRASEQYF
TRBV24-1	NA	TRBJ2-1	TRBD2	TGTGCCACCAGTGCCCCTGGACTAGCGGAGGGGAATGAGCAGTTCTTC	CATSAPGLAEGNEQFF
TRBV29-1	NA	TRBJ2-7	NA	TGCAGCGTTGTGGGGACTCAGACCTACGAGCAGTACTTC	CSVVGTQTYEQYF
TRBV7-4	NA	TRBJ1-2	TRBD1	TGTGCCAGCAGCTTAAGGGACAGGGCTAACTATGGCTACACCTTC	CASSLRDRANYGYTF
TRBV10-3	NA	TRBJ2-3	TRBD2	TGTGCCATCAGTGAGTGCGCGGGGGGGGCAGATACGCAGTATTTT	CAISECAGGADTQYF
TRBV10-3	NA	TRBJ2-3	NA	TGTGCCAGCAGTTATGTGGGGGCGAGGGATACGCAGTATTTT	CASSYVGARDTQYF
TRBV11-1	once	TRBJ1-6	NA	TGTGCCAGCAGCTCATACAGGGATGGATATGATTCACCCCTCCACTTT	CASSSYRDGYDSPLHF
TRBV7-8	NA	TRBJ2-7	TRBD2	TGTGCCAGCAGCCTCACAGGCGGCGGGGGGGACGAGCAGTACTTC	CASSLTGGGGDEQYF
TRBV24-1	NA	TRBJ2-1	NA	TGTGCCACCAGTGATCCCCCCCACGACAATGAGCAGTTCTTC	CATSDPPHDNEQFF
TRBV19	NA	TRBJ1-1	NA	TGTGCCAGTAAGGGTGACGAACAAGTGAACACTGAAGCTTTCTTT	CASKGDEQVNTEAFF
TRBV29-1	NA	TRBJ2-1	NA	TGCAGCATGACCGGGACACCCTACAATGAGCAGTTCTTC	CSMTGTPYNEQFF
TRBV2	NA	TRBJ1-6	NA	TGTGCCAGCAGTCGGGACCCGACAAATTCACCCCTCCACTTT	CASSRDPTNSPLHF
TRBV10-1	NA	TRBJ1-4	NA	TGCGCCAGCAGTGAAGACAGAAGGTATGAAAAACTGTTTTTT	CASSEDRRYEKLFF
TRBV10-2	few	TRBJ2-7	NA	TGCGCCAGCAGTGAAACTCAGGGAATCTGGCCCTACGAGCAGTACTTC	CASSETQGIWPYEQYF
TRBV4-1	NA	TRBJ2-6	TRBD1	TGCGCCAGCAGCCAAGATAAGATGGGGACAGGAAGCTCTGGGGCCAACGTCCTGACTTTC	CASSQDKMGTGSSGANVLTF
TRBV20-1	NA	TRBJ2-1	TRBD2	TGCAGTGCTAGCACTAGCGGGGGAGGTAATGAGCAGTTCTTC	CSASTSGGGNEQFF
TRBV6-1	once	TRBJ1-1	NA	TGTGCCAGCAGCTCTCAACAGGCCGTTGAAGCTTTCTTT	CASSSQQAVEAFF
TRBV10-3	NA	TRBJ2-7	NA	TGTGCCATTTCGATGGGGGTCTCATACGAGCAGTACTTC	CAISMGVSYEQYF
TRBV7-9	NA	TRBJ2-7	TRBD1	TGTGCCAGCAGCCCCGGGGGGGGACAGGGGAAATACTTC	CASSPGGGQGKYF
TRBV10-3	few	TRBJ2-7	TRBD2	TGTGCCATCCGGGGGGGCAAGGGTAACGAGCAGTACTTC	CAIRGGKGNEQYF
TRBV10-1	NA	TRBJ1-2	NA	TGCGCCAGCAGTGAGAACAGGCGGGATGGCTACACCTTC	CASSENRRDGYTF
TRBV25-1	NA	TRBJ2-2	NA	TGTGCCAGCGGAACATTGTCTGGGGACACCGGGGAGCTGTTTTTT	CASGTLSGDTGELFF
TRBV10-3	NA	TRBJ1-6	TRBD1	TGTGCCGCTCGGACCGGACAGGGGAATTCACCCCTCCACTTT	CAARTGQGNSPLHF